These 28 T cell receptor beta chains were sequenced from one sample in a study of T-cell memory formation after mild COVID-19. MiXCR was run by TCRdb on the 5' RACE reads, yielding one entry per CDR3 protein. This sample has over 250,000 distinct CDR3 sequences, with around 15% found just once. Sequenced input: PBMCs or a T cell subset sorted from them (not recorded which). Every receptor here comes from a man aged 18 to 29 who had mild COVID-19 (a few samples of this study predate the infection). Cell type and time point are not known.

The chain is built from TRBV3-1 and TRBJ1-4; D perhaps matches TRBD1 (5 bases). The germline V gene has CDR1 LGHDT and CDR2 YNNKEL (reference sequence). The germline V and J ends were trimmed by 4 bases and 5 bases, with 11 bases remaining between them. The CDR3 consists of 14 residues. DNA of the CDR3: TGTGCCAGCAGCCGGGGCGGCGCCAATGAAAAACTGTTTTTT. It codes for CASSRGGANEKLFF. The complete variable domain, with remaining parts taken from reference TRBV3-1 and TRBJ1-4, reads DTAVSQTPKYLVTQMGNDKSIKCEQNLGHDTMYWYKQDSKKFLKIMFSYNNKELIINETVPNRFSPKSPDKAHLNLHINSLELGDSAVYFCASSRGGANEKLFFGSGTQLSVL.

The chain links TRBV7-2 to TRBJ1-2, with a weak D call TRBD1 (5 bases). Trimming pared 2 bases from V and 4 bases from J, leaving 14 bases between. In germline, CDR1 is SGHTA, CDR2 FQGNSA. The CDR3 loop spans 15 amino acids. The CDR3 DNA is TGTGCCAGCAGCTTACTTCGGCGTACAGGCTATGGCTACACCTTC. This translates into CASSLLRRTGYGYTF.

The chain's CDR3 is CASSQDPRGAEAFF. CDR3 nucleotides: TGCGCCAGCAGCCAAGATCCCCGGGGGGCTGAAGCTTTCTTT. The gene calls are TRBV4-1 and TRBJ1-1; tentative D call: TRBD1 (5 bases). This CDR3 is 14 amino acids long. Per germline, CDR1 MGHRA and CDR2 YSYEKL. V lost 0 bases and J lost 6, with 11 bases in between.

The chain carries TRBV20-1 and TRBJ1-6; D gene unclear. The CDR3 spans 10 residues. The V gene's germline CDR1 is DFQATT and CDR2 SNEGSKA (reference sequence). V was clipped by 7 bases and J by 12 bases, with 10 bases between them. CDR3 in amino acids: CSVPRGPLHF. For the CDR3, the DNA is TGCAGTGTCCCCCGGGGACCCCTCCACTTT.

This clonotype turned up a few times. V gene TRBV7-8 combines with J gene TRBJ1-4; tentative D call: TRBD1 (6 bases). The V gene's germline CDR1 is SGHVS and CDR2 FQNEAQ. The V end was cut by 2 bases, the J end by 0 bases, with 7 bases between. CDR3 length: 15 amino acids. The CDR3 DNA sequence: TGTGCCAGCAGCTTACACAGGGCAACTAATGAAAAACTGTTTTTT. Its protein is CASSLHRATNEKLFF.

The table lists this clonotype with a few counts. This chain uses TRBV20-1 with TRBJ1-1; 8 nucleotides agree with TRBD1. V shed 6 bases and J 3 bases; nucleotides not matched to a gene: 6. The CDR3 covers 13 residues. CDR1 and CDR2 (germline): DFQATT, SNEGSKA (reference sequence). For the CDR3, the DNA is TGCAGTGCCCCCGGGACAGGCTACACTGAAGCTTTCTTT. This gives the protein CSAPGTGYTEAFF.

There are a few counts of this clonotype. V is TRBV2 and J is TRBJ2-6; the match to TRBD1 covers 9 bases. Trimming removed 8 bases from V and 3 bases from J; junction bases left unmatched: 8. Germline CDR1 reads SNHLY; CDR2 reads FYNNEI. The CDR3 is made up of 16 amino acids. CDR3 nucleotides: TGTGCCAGCGAGCCCAACAGGGGGCTTGGGGCCAACGTCCTGACTTTC. Translation: CASEPNRGLGANVLTF.

The rearrangement links TRBV20-1 to TRBJ1-5; the D is unclear. Germline CDR1 and CDR2: DFQATT and SNEGSKA (reference sequence). CDR3 size: 13 residues. Trimming shortened V by 7 bases and J by 4 bases, and 14 bases separated the two germline ends. Written as DNA, the CDR3 is TGCAGTGTTCCATCGGCCGGGAATCAGCCCCAGCATTTT. Its protein is CSVPSAGNQPQHF.

The V and J genes are TRBV7-2 and TRBJ2-7, with a possible D match to TRBD2 (6 bases). Germline V lookup: CDR1 SGHTA, CDR2 FQGNSA. V was shortened by 5 bases and J by 3 bases, with 17 bases between the two germline ends. CDR3 size: 15 residues. In nucleotides, the CDR3 is TGTGCCAGCAGCAGGGCTCCGGGAGCGCGCTACGAGCAGTACTTC. Translating gives CASSRAPGARYEQYF.

The genes are TRBV27 and TRBJ1-3, with D hard to call. With 2 bases removed from V and 0 bases from J, the gap between germline ends came to 11 bases. Germline CDR1 is MNHEY and CDR2 is SMNVEV (reference sequence). The CDR3 has 16 amino acids. CDR3: CASSLTQPFSGNTIYF. In nucleotides, the CDR3 is TGTGCCAGCAGTTTAACGCAGCCATTCTCTGGAAACACCATATATTTT.

This chain joins TRBV5-1 and TRBJ2-7; D is undetermined. This CDR3 has 13 residues. Germline CDR1 and CDR2: SGHRS and YFSETQ. V lost 4 bases, J lost 0 bases, and 8 bases lay in between. As DNA, the CDR3 is TGCGCCAGCAGCCCAGAAGTCTCCTACGAGCAGTACTTC. Its translation is CASSPEVSYEQYF.

This clonotype was found many times. This rearrangement joins TRBV3-1 to TRBJ1-5, with TRBD1 matching 7 bases. Germline CDR1 reads LGHDT; CDR2 reads YNNKEL (reference sequence). J gave up 3 bases and V 0 bases, and 2 bases lay outside the gene matches. The CDR3 has 15 amino acids. The CDR3 here is CASSQDTGANQPQHF. Here the CDR3 DNA reads TGTGCCAGCAGCCAAGATACAGGGGCCAATCAGCCCCAGCATTTT.

The sample holds many counts of this clonotype. The V and J genes are TRBV20-1 and TRBJ1-6; 10 bases align to TRBD1. CDR1 is DFQATT and CDR2 is SNEGSKA in the germline V gene (reference sequence). J lost 7 bases, V lost 3 bases, and 6 bases had no gene match. The CDR3 consists of 15 residues. Here the CDR3 reads CSARTGGSGNSPLHF. DNA for the CDR3: TGCAGTGCTAGGACAGGGGGCAGCGGGAATTCACCCCTCCACTTT.

This clonotype was seen more than once but under ten times. V is TRBV20-1 and J is TRBJ1-4; 7 nucleotides agree with TRBD1. Germline CDR1 reads DFQATT; CDR2 reads SNEGSKA (reference sequence). V gave up 5 bases and J gave up 10 bases; unmatched junction bases: 4. The CDR3 extends over 11 amino acids. The CDR3 reads CSAGTAGKLFF. DNA for the CDR3: TGCAGTGCTGGGACAGCCGGAAAACTGTTTTTT.

The chain employs TRBV6-5 and TRBJ1-1; D gene uncertain. The length of the CDR3 is 13 residues. Trimming took off 6 bases at V and 8 bases at J, with 16 bases between the two ends. In germline, CDR1 is MNHEY, CDR2 SVGAGI. The CDR3 DNA reads as TGTGCCAGCAGCCGATCCTTAGGACGAGAAGCTTTCTTT. Its translation is CASSRSLGREAFF.

The CDR3 region is CASSFGRQGSSYEQYF. CDR3 DNA: TGCGCCAGCAGCTTTGGGCGACAGGGTAGCTCCTACGAGCAGTACTTC. This rearrangement joins TRBV5-1 to TRBJ2-7; 7 bases fit TRBD1. The CDR3 covers 16 residues. Germline lookup yields CDR1 SGHRS and CDR2 YFSETQ. J was trimmed by 0 bases and V by 2 bases; bases with no gene match: 8. The variable domain in full, completed from reference TRBV5-1 and TRBJ2-7, reads KAGVTQTPRYLIKTRGQQVTLSCSPISGHRSVSWYQQTPGQGLQFLFEYFSETQRNKGNFPGRFSGRQFSNSRSEMNVSTLELGDSALYLCASSFGRQGSSYEQYFGPGTRLTVT.

This clonotype has just a few counts. The V and J genes are TRBV6-2 or TRBV6-3 and TRBJ2-7; D ambiguous. The V end was cut by 4 bases, the J end by 0 bases, with 7 bases between. There are 13 residues in the CDR3. Germline V gene lookup returns CDR1 MNHEY and CDR2 SVGEGT. CDR3 region: CASSSVSSYEQYV. The CDR3, as DNA: TGTGCCAGCAGTTCTGTAAGCTCCTACGAGCAGTACGTC.

This clonotype was seen many times. This chain joins TRBV27 and TRBJ2-4; 9 bases agree with TRBD1. The CDR3 runs to 13 residues. Germline V lookup: CDR1 MNHEY, CDR2 SMNVEV (reference sequence). With 5 bases clipped from V and 7 bases from J, the junction kept 3 bases outside the gene matches. The CDR3 region has the DNA TGTGCCAGCAGTCGACAGGGGGAGAACATTCAGTACTTC. Residues: CASSRQGENIQYF.

This clonotype has a count of ten or more. The chain couples TRBV9 to TRBJ2-5; 7 nucleotides align to TRBD1. This CDR3 comprises 16 residues. CDR1 is SGDLS, CDR2 YYNGEE, per germline. V was pared by 3 bases and J by 4 bases, with 12 bases of the junction left unmatched. This CDR3 reads CASSASPLDRVETQYF. In DNA, the CDR3 is TGTGCCAGCAGCGCCAGCCCCCTTGACAGGGTAGAGACCCAGTACTTC.

The chain employs TRBV2 and TRBJ1-1; D is unresolved. Trimming cost V 2 bases and J 10 bases, with 8 bases left between them. This CDR3 has 11 amino acids. CDR1 SNHLY and CDR2 FYNNEI come from the germline V gene. The CDR3 loop reads CASSESLGAFF. The CDR3 nucleotides are TGTGCCAGCAGTGAATCTCTAGGAGCTTTCTTT.

This clonotype was observed a few times. This chain connects TRBV19 to TRBJ2-1, with a weak D call TRBD1 (5 bases). Deletions cut 5 bases from V and 10 bases from J, with 21 bases between. Germline V CDR1 and CDR2: LNHDA, SQIVND (reference sequence). The CDR3 is 15 residues long. CDR3 nucleotides: TGTGCCAGTAGTCTAATGTTGCGGACACCGGCAGAGCAGTTCTTC. This gives the protein CASSLMLRTPAEQFF. Looking up the rest from reference TRBV19 and TRBJ2-1 gives the full variable domain: DGGITQSPKYLFRKEGQNVTLSCEQNLNHDAMYWYRQDPGQGLRLIYYSQIVNDFQKGDIAEGYSVSREKKESFPLTVTSAQKNPTAFYLCASSLMLRTPAEQFFGPGTRLTVL.

This clonotype was detected only a few times. The V call is TRBV10-3, the J call TRBJ1-1; D may be TRBD1 (6 bases). CDR3 length: 14 residues. V shed 2 bases and J shed 2 bases, with 9 bases lying between them. The germline CDR1 and CDR2 sequences are ENHRY and SYGVKD. Here the CDR3 DNA reads TGTGCCATCAGTGAGACAGGGCCAAACACTGAAGCTTTCTTT. Its protein product is CAISETGPNTEAFF.

The genes are TRBV3-1 and TRBJ2-1; D remains unclear. Germline V gene data show CDR1 as LGHDT and CDR2 as YNNKEL (reference sequence). Trimming left V 5 bases short and J 4 bases short, with 15 bases between. The length of the CDR3 is 15 residues. CDR3 coding DNA: TGTGCCAGCAGCTTGGACCCCGAAGATTACAATGAGCAGTTCTTC. Protein: CASSLDPEDYNEQFF.

The rearrangement joins TRBV7-6 to TRBJ2-1, with D maybe TRBD1 (6 bases). The V and J ends lost 5 bases and 5 bases respectively, with 16 bases between them. The CDR3 runs 15 residues. Looked up from germline, CDR1 is SGHVS and CDR2 is FNYEAQ. CDR3 amino acids: CASSKITGHHNEQFF. The CDR3 DNA sequence: TGTGCCAGCAGCAAAATAACGGGACACCACAATGAGCAGTTCTTC.

This clonotype was counted between two and nine times. The J gene is TRBJ2-5, the V gene TRBV9; weak D call: TRBD1 (5 bases). This CDR3 spans 15 amino acids. Trimming removed 3 bases at V and 1 base at J, with 13 bases between. Germline V lookup: CDR1 SGDLS, CDR2 YYNGEE. CDR3 nucleotide sequence: TGTGCCAGCAGCGAAGGAATGGACATCCAAGAGACCCAGTACTTC. Protein product: CASSEGMDIQETQYF.

This clonotype showed up just a few times. The chain carries TRBV6-2 or TRBV6-3 and TRBJ1-5; D may be TRBD1 (5 bases). The germline CDR1 and CDR2 sequences are MNHEY and SVGEGT. This CDR3 region has 13 residues. Trimming removed 2 bases from V and 7 bases from J, with 9 bases in between. In DNA, the CDR3 is TGTGCCAGCAGTTACCAGGACAAACAGCCCCAGCATTTT. Translating it yields CASSYQDKQPQHF.

J is TRBJ2-3 and V is TRBV5-1, with D possibly being TRBD2 (6 bases). Germline CDR1 is SGHRS and CDR2 is YFSETQ. V was clipped by 0 bases and J by 0 bases, with 11 bases between them. CDR3 length: 16 amino acids. The CDR3 protein is CASSLGVAASTDTQYF. CDR3 in DNA: TGCGCCAGCAGCTTGGGTGTAGCGGCTAGCACAGATACGCAGTATTTT.

This clonotype was seen more than once but under ten times. The chain links TRBV5-1 to TRBJ2-7, with D maybe TRBD2 (6 bases). V was trimmed by 1 base and J by 1 base, leaving 9 bases between them. Per germline, CDR1 SGHRS and CDR2 YFSETQ. The CDR3 consists of 14 residues. The chain's CDR3 is CASSLRAGSYEQYF. Written as DNA, the CDR3 is TGCGCCAGCAGCTTGAGGGCGGGATCCTACGAGCAGTACTTC.